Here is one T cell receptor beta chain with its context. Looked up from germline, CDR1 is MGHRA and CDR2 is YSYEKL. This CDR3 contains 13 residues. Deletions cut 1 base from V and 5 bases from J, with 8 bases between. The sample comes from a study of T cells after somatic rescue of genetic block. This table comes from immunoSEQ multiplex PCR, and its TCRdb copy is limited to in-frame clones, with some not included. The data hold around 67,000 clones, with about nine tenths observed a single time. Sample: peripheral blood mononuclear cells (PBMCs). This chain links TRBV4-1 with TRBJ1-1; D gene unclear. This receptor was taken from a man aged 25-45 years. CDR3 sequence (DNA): TGCGCCAGCAGCCAAGGTAGGGCTACTGAAGCTTTCTTT. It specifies CASSQGRATEAFF.